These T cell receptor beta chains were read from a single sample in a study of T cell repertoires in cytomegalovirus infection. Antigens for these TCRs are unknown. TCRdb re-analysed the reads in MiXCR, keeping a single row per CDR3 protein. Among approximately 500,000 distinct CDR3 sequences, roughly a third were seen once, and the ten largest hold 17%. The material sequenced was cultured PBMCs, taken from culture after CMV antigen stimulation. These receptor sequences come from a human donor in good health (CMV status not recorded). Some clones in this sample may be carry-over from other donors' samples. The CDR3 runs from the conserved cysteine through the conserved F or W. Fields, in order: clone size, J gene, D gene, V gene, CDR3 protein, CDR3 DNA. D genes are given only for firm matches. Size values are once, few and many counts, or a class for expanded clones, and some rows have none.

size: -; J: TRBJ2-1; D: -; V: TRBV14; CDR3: CASSQDLANNEQFF; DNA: TGTGCCAGCAGCCAAGATCTAGCCAACAATGAGCAGTTCTTC
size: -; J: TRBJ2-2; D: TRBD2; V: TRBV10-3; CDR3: CAISESLAQYTGELFF; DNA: TGTGCCATCAGTGAGTCACTAGCGCAATACACCGGGGAGCTGTTTTTT
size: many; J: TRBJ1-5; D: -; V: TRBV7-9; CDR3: CASSLDSRVNNQPQHF; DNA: TGTGCCAGCAGCTTAGATAGTCGGGTGAACAATCAGCCCCAGCATTTT
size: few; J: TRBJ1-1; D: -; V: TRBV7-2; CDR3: CASSRELNTEAFF; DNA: TGTGCCAGCAGCCGGGAATTGAACACTGAAGCTTTCTTT
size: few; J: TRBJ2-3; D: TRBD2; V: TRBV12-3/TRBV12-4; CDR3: CASSLATSGSRTDTQYF; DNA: TGTGCCAGCAGTTTAGCCACGAGCGGGAGCCGCACAGATACGCAGTATTTT
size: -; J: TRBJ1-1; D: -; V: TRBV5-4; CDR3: CASSLTQSPEAFF; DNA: TGTGCCAGCAGCTTAACTCAATCGCCTGAAGCTTTCTTT
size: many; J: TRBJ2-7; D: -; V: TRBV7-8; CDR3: CASSLAPVDNSYEQYF; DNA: TGTGCCAGCAGCTTAGCTCCGGTTGACAACTCCTACGAGCAGTACTTC
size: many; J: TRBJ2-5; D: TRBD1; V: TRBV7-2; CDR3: CASSLAGGVETQYF; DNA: TGTGCCAGCAGCTTAGCAGGGGGCGTAGAGACCCAGTACTTC
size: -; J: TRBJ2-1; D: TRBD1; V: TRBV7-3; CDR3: CASSRPGQGFNEQFF; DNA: TGTGCCAGCAGCCGCCCGGGACAGGGCTTCAATGAGCAGTTCTTC
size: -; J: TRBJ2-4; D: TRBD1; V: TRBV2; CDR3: CASSVRTGKNIQYF; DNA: TGTGCCAGCAGTGTGAGGACAGGAAAAAACATTCAGTACTTC
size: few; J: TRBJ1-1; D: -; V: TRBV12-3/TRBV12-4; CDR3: CASSKAGEGNTEAFF; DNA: TGTGCCAGCAGTAAAGCAGGGGAGGGGAACACTGAAGCTTTCTTT
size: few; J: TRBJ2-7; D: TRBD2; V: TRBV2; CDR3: CASSEASGSYEQYF; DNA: TGTGCCAGCAGTGAGGCTAGCGGGAGCTACGAGCAGTACTTC
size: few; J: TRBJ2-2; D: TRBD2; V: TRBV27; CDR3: CASSTIRVAGAGELFF; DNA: TGTGCCAGCAGTACCATCAGAGTAGCGGGAGCCGGGGAGCTGTTTTTT
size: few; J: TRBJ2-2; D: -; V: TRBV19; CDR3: CASSIRAANTGELFF; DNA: TGTGCCAGTAGTATAAGGGCCGCGAACACCGGGGAGCTGTTTTTT
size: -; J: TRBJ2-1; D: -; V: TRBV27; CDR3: CASSLRPRGGEKNEQFF; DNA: TGTGCCAGCAGTTTAAGGCCCAGGGGAGGGGAAAAAAATGAGCAGTTCTTC
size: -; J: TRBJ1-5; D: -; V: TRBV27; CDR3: CASSPLAGQPQHF; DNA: TGTGCCAGCAGTCCCCTCGCGGGACAGCCCCAGCATTTT
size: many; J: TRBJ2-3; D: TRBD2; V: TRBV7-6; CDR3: CASSLGLAGGWDTQYF; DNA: TGTGCCAGCAGCCTGGGACTAGCGGGAGGATGGGATACGCAGTATTTT
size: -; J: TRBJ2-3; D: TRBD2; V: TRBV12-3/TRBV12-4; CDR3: CASSWEAGGIDTQYF; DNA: TGTGCCAGCAGTTGGGAGGCGGGAGGGATAGATACGCAGTATTTT
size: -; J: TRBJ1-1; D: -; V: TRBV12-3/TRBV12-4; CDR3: CASSEQGEDLAFF; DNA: TGTGCCAGCAGTGAACAGGGTGAAGACTTAGCTTTCTTT
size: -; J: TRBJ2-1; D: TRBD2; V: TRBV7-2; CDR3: CASSWVAGGKEQFF; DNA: TGTGCCAGCAGCTGGGTAGCGGGAGGGAAAGAGCAGTTCTTC
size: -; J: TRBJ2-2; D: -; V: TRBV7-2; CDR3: CASSEVGGELFF; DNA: TGTGCCAGCAGCGAAGTGGGCGGGGAGCTGTTTTTT
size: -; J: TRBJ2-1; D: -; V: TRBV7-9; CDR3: CASSFTGTWDNEQFF; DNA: TGTGCCAGCAGCTTCACCGGGACTTGGGACAATGAGCAGTTCTTC
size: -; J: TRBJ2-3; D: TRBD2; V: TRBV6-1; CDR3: CASSESGSAGYDTQYF; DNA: TGTGCCAGCAGTGAATCCGGGTCAGCGGGATACGATACGCAGTATTTT
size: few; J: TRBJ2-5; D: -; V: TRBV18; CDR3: CASSPPGRSSQETQYF; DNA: TGTGCCAGCTCACCACCGGGCCGGTCCTCCCAAGAGACCCAGTACTTC
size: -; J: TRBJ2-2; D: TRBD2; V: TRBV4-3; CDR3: CASSQEGTTLTGELFF; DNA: TGCGCCAGCAGCCAAGAAGGGACTACACTCACCGGGGAGCTGTTTTTT
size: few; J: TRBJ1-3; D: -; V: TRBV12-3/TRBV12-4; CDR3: CASLGSGNTIYF; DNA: TGTGCCAGCCTGGGGTCTGGAAACACCATATATTTT
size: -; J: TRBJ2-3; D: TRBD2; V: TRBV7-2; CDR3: CASRGSGTTDTQYF; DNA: TGTGCCAGCAGGGGGAGCGGGACCACAGATACGCAGTATTTT
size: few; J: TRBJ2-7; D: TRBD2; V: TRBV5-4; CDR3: CASRQGLAGDYEQYF; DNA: TGTGCCAGCAGACAGGGACTAGCGGGAGACTACGAGCAGTACTTC
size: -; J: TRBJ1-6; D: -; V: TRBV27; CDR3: CASSFGASPLHF; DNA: TGTGCCAGCAGTTTCGGTGCTTCACCCCTCCACTTT
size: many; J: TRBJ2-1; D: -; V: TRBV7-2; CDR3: CASSYDRKNEQFF; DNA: TGTGCCAGCAGCTATGACAGGAAAAATGAGCAGTTCTTC
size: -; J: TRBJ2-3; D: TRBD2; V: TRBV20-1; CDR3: CSASVPSGRADTQYF; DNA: TGCAGTGCTAGTGTTCCTAGCGGGAGGGCAGATACGCAGTATTTT
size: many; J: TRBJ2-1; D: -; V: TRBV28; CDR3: CASSLFSHNEQFF; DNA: TGTGCCAGCAGTTTATTTTCACACAATGAGCAGTTCTTC
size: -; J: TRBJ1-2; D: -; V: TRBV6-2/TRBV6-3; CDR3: CASRRLQANPAYGYTF; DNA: TGTGCCAGCAGGCGCCTTCAGGCAAACCCGGCCTATGGCTACACCTTC
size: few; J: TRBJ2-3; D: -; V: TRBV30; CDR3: CAWSKGGALTTDTQYF; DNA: TGTGCCTGGAGTAAAGGAGGGGCGCTTACCACAGATACGCAGTATTTT
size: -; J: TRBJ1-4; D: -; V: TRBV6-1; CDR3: CASSQRYDREKLFF; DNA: TGTGCCAGCAGTCAACGATACGACCGGGAAAAACTGTTTTTT
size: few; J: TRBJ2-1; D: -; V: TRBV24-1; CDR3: CATSERELYKRHNEQFF; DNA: TGTGCCACCAGTGAGCGGGAACTATACAAGAGGCACAATGAGCAGTTCTTC
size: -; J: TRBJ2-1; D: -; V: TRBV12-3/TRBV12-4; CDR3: CASSSHIGPAGANEQFF; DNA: TGTGCCAGCAGTTCTCATATTGGGCCTGCGGGGGCCAATGAGCAGTTCTTC
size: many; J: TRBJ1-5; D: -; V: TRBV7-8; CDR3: CASSLASPGVQPQHF; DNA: TGTGCCAGCAGCTTAGCATCCCCAGGGGTTCAGCCCCAGCATTTT
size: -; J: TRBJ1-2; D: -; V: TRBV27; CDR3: CASSPLGGSNYGYTF; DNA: TGTGCCAGCAGCCCCTTAGGGGGTTCTAACTATGGCTACACCTTC
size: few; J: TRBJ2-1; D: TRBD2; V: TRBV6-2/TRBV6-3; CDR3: CASERALSGVLAGEVDEQFF; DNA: TGTGCCAGCGAGCGGGCTCTTTCCGGGGTGCTAGCGGGAGAAGTGGATGAGCAGTTCTTC
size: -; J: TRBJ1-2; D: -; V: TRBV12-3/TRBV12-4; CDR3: CASSLPPGFTF; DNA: TGTGCCAGCAGTTTACCCCCTGGTTTCACCTTC
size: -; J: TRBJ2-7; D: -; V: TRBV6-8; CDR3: CASSYPNPRGEQYF; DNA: TGTGCCAGCAGTTACCCGAATCCCAGGGGCGAGCAGTACTTC